The sequence of this T cell receptor (beta chain) was determined in a study of blood T cell repertoires in COVID-19. Background on the study: The United States, Italy and Spain supplied acute and convalescent COVID-19 samples. The analysed material was cDNA or gDNA that came from T cells, B-cell-depleted T cells, or PBMCs.

How the authors handled the data: Estimation of nucleated cell counts relied on the amplification of reference gene primers. The repertoire was sequenced with immunoSEQ multiplex PCR; TCRdb's copy has only in-frame clones and lacks some. Clone size and V and J calls were adopted from that table, with D and trimming inferred from the DNA. Of over 150,000 clones in the sample, about 86% were seen once. CDR1 is SGHNT and CDR2 is YYREEE in the germline V gene (reference sequence). V was clipped by 0 bases and J by 7 bases, with 17 bases between them. CDR3 length: 15 amino acids. The chain recombines TRBV5-4 with TRBJ2-7; possibly TRBD2 for D (6 bases). The TCR sequence derives from a young woman who had recovered from COVID-19. Source material: peripheral blood. Here the CDR3 reads CASSLGGLSAGEQYV. The CDR3 DNA is TGTGCCAGCAGCTTGGGGGGACTTTCGGCGGGAGAGCAGTACGTC.